This TCR beta chain appears in the sequencing data of a study of blood T cell repertoires in COVID-19. Libraries were prepared by immunoSEQ multiplex PCR; TCRdb keeps only in-frame clonotypes and omits some of them. This sample has about 200,000 clones; 87% occur once, and the top ten carry 2% to 2.5%. In regard to this clone: This sample also contains other DNA sequences that code for the same CDR3.

J was trimmed by 0 bases and V by 3 bases; bases with no gene match: 0. CDR3 length: 15 residues. From germline, CDR1 is SGHTA and CDR2 FQGNSA. This TCR was sampled from a woman in her 30s who had recovered from COVID-19. V gene TRBV7-2 combines with J gene TRBJ1-5, with 9 bases identical to TRBD1. Sequencing was carried out using PBMCs or T cells enriched from blood (not recorded which). The CDR3 here is CASSLGQGSNQPQHF. CDR3 in DNA: TGTGCCAGCAGCTTGGGACAGGGTAGCAATCAGCCCCAGCATTTT.